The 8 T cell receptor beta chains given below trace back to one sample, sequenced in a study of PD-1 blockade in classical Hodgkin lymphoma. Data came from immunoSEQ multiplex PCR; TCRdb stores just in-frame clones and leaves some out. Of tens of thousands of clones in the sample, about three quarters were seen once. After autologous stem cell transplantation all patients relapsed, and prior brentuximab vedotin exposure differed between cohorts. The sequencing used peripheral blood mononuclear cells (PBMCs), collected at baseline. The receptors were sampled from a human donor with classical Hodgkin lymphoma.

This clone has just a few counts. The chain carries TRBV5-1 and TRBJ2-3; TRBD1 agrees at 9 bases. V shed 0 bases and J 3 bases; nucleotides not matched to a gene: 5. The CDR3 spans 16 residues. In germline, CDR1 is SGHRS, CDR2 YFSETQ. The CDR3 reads CASSLEGTGSTDTQYF. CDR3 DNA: TGCGCCAGCAGCTTGGAAGGGACAGGGAGTACAGATACGCAGTATTTT.

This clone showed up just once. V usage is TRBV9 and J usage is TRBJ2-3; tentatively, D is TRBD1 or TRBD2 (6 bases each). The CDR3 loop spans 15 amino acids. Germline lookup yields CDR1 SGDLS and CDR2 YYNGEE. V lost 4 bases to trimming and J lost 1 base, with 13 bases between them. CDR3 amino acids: CASSPRGQRTDTQYF. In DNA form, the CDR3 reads TGTGCCAGCAGCCCCCGGGGGCAGCGCACAGATACGCAGTATTTT.

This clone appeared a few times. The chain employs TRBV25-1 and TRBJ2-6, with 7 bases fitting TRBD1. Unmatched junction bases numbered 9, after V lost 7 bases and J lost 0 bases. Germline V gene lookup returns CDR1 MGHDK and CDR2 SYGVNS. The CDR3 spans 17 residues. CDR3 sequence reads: CASTSWTGLSGANVLTF. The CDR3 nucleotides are TGTGCCAGCACCTCATGGACAGGCCTCTCTGGGGCCAACGTCCTGACTTTC.

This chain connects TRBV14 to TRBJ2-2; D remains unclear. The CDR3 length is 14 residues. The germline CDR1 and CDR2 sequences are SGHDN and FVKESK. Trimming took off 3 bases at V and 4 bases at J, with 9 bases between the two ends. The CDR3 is CASSHVRVTGELFF. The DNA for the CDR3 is TGTGCCAGCAGCCATGTACGAGTCACCGGGGAGCTGTTTTTT.

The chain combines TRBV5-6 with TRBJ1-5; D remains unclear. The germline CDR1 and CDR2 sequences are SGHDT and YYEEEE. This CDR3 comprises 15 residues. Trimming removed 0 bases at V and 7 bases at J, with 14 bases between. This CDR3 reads CASSLGRPFGQPQHF. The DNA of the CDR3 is TGTGCCAGCAGCTTGGGGAGACCTTTCGGACAGCCCCAGCATTTT.

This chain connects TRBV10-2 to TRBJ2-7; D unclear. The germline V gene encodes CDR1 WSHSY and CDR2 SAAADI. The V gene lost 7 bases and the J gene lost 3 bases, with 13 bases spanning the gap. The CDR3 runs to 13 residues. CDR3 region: CASTTSIIYEQYF. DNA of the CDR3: TGCGCCAGCACAACAAGTATCATCTACGAGCAGTACTTC.

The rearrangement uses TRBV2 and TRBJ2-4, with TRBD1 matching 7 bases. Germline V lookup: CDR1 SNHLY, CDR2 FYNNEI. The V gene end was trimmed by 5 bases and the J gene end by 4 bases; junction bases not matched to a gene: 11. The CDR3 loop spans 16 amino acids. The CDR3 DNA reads TGTGCCAGCAGTCAAGGAATTCAGGGGGTAAAAAACATTCAGTACTTC. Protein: CASSQGIQGVKNIQYF.

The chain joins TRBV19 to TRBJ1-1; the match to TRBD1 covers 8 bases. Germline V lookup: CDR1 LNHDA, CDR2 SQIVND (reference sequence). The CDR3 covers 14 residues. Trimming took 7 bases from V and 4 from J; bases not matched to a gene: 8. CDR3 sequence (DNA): TGTGCCAGTACCCTGCAGGGGGCGAGCACTGAAGCTTTCTTT. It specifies CASTLQGASTEAFF. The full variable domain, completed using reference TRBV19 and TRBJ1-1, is DGGITQSPKYLFRKEGQNVTLSCEQNLNHDAMYWYRQDPGQGLRLIYYSQIVNDFQKGDIAEGYSVSREKKESFPLTVTSAQKNPTAFYLCASTLQGASTEAFFGQGTRLTVV.